This T cell receptor (beta chain) was sequenced in a study of T cell responses to AZD1222 COVID-19 vaccine. Study results and limitations: Only five to seven individuals given AZD1222 were seropositive at baseline.

In the case of this clone: Its antigen is unidentified.

TCRdb's copy holds only in-frame clones and misses some; the assay was immunoSEQ multiplex PCR. The sample contains some 140,000 clones, 80% to 90% of which appear only once. Sequencing used peripheral blood, obtained on day 0 of MenACWY control vaccination. The receptor was derived from an adult in good health.

DNA of the CDR3: TGTGCCAGCAGCTTAGACCAGGGTCCCTTGCAGCCCCAGCATTTT. This gives the protein CASSLDQGPLQPQHF. The chain joins TRBV11-2 to TRBJ1-5; a possible D gene is TRBD1 (5 bases). V lost 0 bases to trimming and J lost 7 bases, with 13 bases between them. The CDR3 has 15 residues. Germline V gives CDR1 SGHAT, CDR2 FQNNGV.